This entry concerns a single T cell receptor beta chain. The protocol was immunoSEQ multiplex PCR, while the TCRdb copy is restricted to in-frame clones and leaves out a portion. The data contain some 25,000 clones, 70% to 90% of them singletons. This specimen comes from a study of blood T cell repertoires in COVID-19. Germline-derived CDR1 and CDR2 are DFQATT and SNEGSKA (reference sequence). The CDR3 spans 11 residues. V dropped 2 bases and J dropped 2 bases, with 4 bases sitting between them. The sequenced sample was peripheral blood. V is TRBV20-1 and J is TRBJ2-7; D gene uncertain. The source of this sequence is a woman aged 70-85 years with COVID-19, enrolled during active disease. This chain's CDR3 is CSARFTYEQYF. The CDR3 DNA follows: TGCAGTGCTAGATTCACCTACGAGCAGTACTTC.